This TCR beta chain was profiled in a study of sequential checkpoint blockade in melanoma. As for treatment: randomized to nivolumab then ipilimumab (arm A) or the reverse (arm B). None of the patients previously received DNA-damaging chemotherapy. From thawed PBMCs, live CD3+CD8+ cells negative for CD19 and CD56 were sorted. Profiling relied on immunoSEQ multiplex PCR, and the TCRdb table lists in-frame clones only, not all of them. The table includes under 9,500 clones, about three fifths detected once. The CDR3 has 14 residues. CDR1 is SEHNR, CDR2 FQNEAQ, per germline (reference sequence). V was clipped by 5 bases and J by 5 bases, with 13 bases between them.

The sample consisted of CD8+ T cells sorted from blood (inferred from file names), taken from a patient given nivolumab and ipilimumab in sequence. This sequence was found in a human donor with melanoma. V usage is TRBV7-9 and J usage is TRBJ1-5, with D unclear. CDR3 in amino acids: CASSPMTSYQPQHF. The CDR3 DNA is TGTGCCAGCAGCCCAATGACATCATATCAGCCCCAGCATTTT. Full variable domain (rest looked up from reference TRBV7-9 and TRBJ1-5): DTGVSQNPRHKITKRGQNVTFRCDPISEHNRLYWYRQTLGQGPEFLTYFQNEAQLEKSRLLSDRFSAERPKGSFSTLEIQRTEQGDSAMYLCASSPMTSYQPQHFGDGTRLSIL.